This T cell receptor (beta chain) was profiled in a study of a mutant IDH1 vaccine in newly diagnosed glioma. In the study overall: Antecedent treatment encompassed radiotherapy, temozolomide, or their combination; the majority received both.

Study-level results: Changes in the top peripheral T cell clonotypes seemingly had no bearing on pseudoprogression.

This clone has more than one count but fewer than ten. The antigen remains undetermined. V shed 0 bases and J shed 2 bases, with 10 bases lying between them. The CDR3 runs 15 residues. Germline V lookup: CDR1 GTSNPN, CDR2 SVGIG (reference sequence). Time point indicated: baseline, week 1 (first vaccination visit). Documented treatment: pre-vaccination baseline after standard-of-care therapy. Donors harbored newly found WHO grade 3 or 4 IDH1-mutant, ATRX-lost astrocytomas. The protocol was immunoSEQ multiplex PCR, while the TCRdb copy is restricted to in-frame clones and leaves out a portion. This table has about 68,000 clones, 75% to 85% appearing once.

The chain employs TRBV30 and TRBJ2-2; TRBD2 might be the D (6 bases). The sample consisted of PBMCs, taken from a glioma patient treated with radiotherapy, temozolomide or both. The receptor was derived from a man in his fifties or sixties with glioma. CDR3 sequence: CAWSVGGVNTGELFF. The CDR3 coding sequence is TGTGCCTGGAGTGTTGGAGGGGTTAACACCGGGGAGCTGTTTTTT.